This T cell receptor (beta chain) is drawn from a study of shared clonotypes between healthy human individuals. Germline CDR1 reads SGHAT; CDR2 reads FQNNGV. The CDR3 extends over 16 amino acids. The J segment lost 7 bases and the V segment lost 4 bases, leaving 10 bases of the junction unmatched. Method: immunoSEQ multiplex PCR; TCRdb's copy keeps in-frame clones and lacks some. The table records about 1.1 million clones, about 84% of them present only once. Sequencing used memory CD4+ T cells from PBMCs. Stated subset: CD45RA-negative fraction. The TCR was taken from a young man in good health. Some clones in this sample may be carry-over from other donors' samples. This chain joins TRBV11-2 and TRBJ1-5, with 10 bases that match TRBD1. CDR3 DNA: TGTGCCAGCAGCTCGGGGGGACAGGGGAGTGGCCAGCCCCAGCATTTT. Protein sequence: CASSSGGQGSGQPQHF. Filled out from reference TRBV11-2 and TRBJ1-5, the complete variable domain reads EAGVAQSPRYKIIEKRQSVAFWCNPISGHATLYWYQQILGQGPKLLIQFQNNGVVDDSQLPKDRFSAERLKGVDSTLKIQPAKLEDSAVYLCASSSGGQGSGQPQHFGDGTRLSIL.